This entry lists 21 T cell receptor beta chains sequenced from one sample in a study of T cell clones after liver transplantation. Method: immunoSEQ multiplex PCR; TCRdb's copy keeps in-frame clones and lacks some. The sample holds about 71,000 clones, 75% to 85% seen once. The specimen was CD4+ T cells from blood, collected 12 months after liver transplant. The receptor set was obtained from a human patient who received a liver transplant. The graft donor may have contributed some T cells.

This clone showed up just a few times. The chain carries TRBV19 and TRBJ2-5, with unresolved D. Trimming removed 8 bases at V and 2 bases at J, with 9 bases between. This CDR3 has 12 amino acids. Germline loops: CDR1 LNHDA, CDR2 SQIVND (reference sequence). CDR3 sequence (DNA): TGTGCCAGTGGGGATTTTCAAGAGACCCAGTACTTC. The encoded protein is CASGDFQETQYF.

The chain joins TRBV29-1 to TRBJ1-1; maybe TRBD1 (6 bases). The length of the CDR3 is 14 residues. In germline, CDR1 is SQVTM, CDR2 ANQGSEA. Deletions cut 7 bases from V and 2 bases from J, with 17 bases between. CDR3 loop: CSARPWTDNTEAFF. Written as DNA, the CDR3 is TGCAGCGCCCGACCTTGGACAGATAACACTGAAGCTTTCTTT.

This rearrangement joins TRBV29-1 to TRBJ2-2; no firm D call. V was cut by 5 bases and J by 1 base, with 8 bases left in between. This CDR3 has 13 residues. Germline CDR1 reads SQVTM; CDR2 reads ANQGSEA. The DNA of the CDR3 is TGCAGCGTTACACAGAGGAACACCGGGGAGCTGTTTTTT. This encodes CSVTQRNTGELFF.

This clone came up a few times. The CDR3 DNA is TGTGCCAGCAGTGGAGCGGGATGGATGGAGACCCAGTACTTC. Encoded protein: CASSGAGWMETQYF. The chain employs TRBV6-4 and TRBJ2-5; TRBD2 aligns across 7 bases. Germline V gene data show CDR1 as MRHNA and CDR2 as SNTAGT. V shed 4 bases, J shed 5 bases, and the junction held 7 bases outside the gene matches. The CDR3 contains 14 residues.

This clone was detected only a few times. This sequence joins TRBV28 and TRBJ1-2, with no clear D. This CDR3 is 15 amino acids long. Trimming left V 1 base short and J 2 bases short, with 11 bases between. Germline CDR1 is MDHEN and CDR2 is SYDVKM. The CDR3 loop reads CASSLSSPRNYGYTF. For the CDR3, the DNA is TGTGCCAGCAGTTTATCCTCCCCTCGAAACTATGGCTACACCTTC.

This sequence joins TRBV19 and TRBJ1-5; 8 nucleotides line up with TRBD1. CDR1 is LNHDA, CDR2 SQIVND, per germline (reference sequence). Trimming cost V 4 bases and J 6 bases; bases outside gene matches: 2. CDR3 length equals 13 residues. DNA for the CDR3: TGTGCCAGTAGTAGCAGGGGGCCTCAGCCCCAGCATTTT. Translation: CASSSRGPQPQHF.

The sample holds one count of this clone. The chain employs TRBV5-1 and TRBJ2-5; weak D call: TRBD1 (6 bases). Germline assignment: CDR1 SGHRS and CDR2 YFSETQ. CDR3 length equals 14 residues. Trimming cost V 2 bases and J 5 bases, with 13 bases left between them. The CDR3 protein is CASSFRQAPETQYF. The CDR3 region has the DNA TGCGCCAGCAGCTTCCGACAGGCCCCCGAGACCCAGTACTTC. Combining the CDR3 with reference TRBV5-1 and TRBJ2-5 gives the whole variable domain KAGVTQTPRYLIKTRGQQVTLSCSPISGHRSVSWYQQTPGQGLQFLFEYFSETQRNKGNFPGRFSGRQFSNSRSEMNVSTLELGDSALYLCASSFRQAPETQYFGPGTRLLVL.

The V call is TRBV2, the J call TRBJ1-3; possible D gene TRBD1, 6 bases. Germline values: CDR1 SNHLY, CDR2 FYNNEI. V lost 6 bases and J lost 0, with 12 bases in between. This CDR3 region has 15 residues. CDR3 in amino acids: CASRITGLSGNTIYF. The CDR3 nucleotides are TGTGCCAGCAGAATAACAGGGCTCTCTGGAAACACCATATATTTT.

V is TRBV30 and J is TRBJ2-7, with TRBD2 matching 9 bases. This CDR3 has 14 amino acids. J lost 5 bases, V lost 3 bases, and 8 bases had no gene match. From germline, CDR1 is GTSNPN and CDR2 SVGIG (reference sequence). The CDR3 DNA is TGTGCCTGGAGCGCACTTAGCGGGAGTAACGAGCAGTACTTC. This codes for CAWSALSGSNEQYF.

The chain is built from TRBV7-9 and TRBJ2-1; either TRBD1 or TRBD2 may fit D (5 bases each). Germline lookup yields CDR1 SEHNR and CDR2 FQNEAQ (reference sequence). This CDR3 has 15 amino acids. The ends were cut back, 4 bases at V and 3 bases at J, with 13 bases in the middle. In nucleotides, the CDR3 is TGTGCCAGCAGCTCAGGTTGGGGGATCTACAATGAGCAGTTCTTC. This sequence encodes CASSSGWGIYNEQFF.

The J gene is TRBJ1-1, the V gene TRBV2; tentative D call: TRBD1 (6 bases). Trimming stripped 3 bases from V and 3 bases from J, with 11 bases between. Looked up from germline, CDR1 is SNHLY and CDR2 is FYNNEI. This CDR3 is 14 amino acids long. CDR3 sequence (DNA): TGTGCCAGCAGTGATTTAGGGGGGGACACTGAAGCTTTCTTT. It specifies CASSDLGGDTEAFF.

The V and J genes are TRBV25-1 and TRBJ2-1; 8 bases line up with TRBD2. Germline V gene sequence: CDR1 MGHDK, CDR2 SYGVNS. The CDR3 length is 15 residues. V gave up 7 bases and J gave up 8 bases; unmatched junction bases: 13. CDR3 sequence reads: CASTSSLGLVHEQFF. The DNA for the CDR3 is TGTGCCAGCACTTCCAGCTTGGGACTAGTCCATGAGCAGTTCTTC.

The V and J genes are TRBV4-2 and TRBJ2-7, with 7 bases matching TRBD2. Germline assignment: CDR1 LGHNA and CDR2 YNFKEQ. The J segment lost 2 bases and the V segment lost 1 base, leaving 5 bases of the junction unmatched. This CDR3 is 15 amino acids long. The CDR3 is CASSQGAGVTYEQYF. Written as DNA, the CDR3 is TGTGCCAGCAGCCAAGGGGCGGGGGTAACCTACGAGCAGTACTTC.

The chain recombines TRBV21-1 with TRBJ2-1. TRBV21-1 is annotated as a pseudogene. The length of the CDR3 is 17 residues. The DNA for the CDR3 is TGTGCCAGCAGCAAGCTTACCGAGGGGAGTACCTACAATGAGCAGTTCTTC. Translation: CASSKLTEGSTYNEQFF.

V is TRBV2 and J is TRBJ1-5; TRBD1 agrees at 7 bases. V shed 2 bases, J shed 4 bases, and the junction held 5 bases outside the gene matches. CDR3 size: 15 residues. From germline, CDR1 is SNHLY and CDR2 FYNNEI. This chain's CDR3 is CASSERHRGNQPQHF. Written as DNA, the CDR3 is TGTGCCAGCAGTGAAAGGCACAGGGGTAATCAGCCCCAGCATTTT.

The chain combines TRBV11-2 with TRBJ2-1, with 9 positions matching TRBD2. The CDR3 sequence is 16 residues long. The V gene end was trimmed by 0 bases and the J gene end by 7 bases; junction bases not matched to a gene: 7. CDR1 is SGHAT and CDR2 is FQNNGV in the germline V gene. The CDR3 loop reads CASSLDIAGGLNEQFF. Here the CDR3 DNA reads TGTGCCAGCAGCTTAGATATTGCGGGAGGGTTGAATGAGCAGTTCTTC.

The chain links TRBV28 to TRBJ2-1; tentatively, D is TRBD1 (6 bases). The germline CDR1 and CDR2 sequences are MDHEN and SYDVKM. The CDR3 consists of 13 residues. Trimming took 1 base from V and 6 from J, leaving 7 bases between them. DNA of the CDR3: TGTGCCAGCAGTTTATCAGGGGTCAATGAGCAGTTCTTC. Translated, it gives CASSLSGVNEQFF. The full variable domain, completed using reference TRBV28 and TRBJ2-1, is DVKVTQSSRYLVKRTGEKVFLECVQDMDHENMFWYRQDPGLGLRLIYFSYDVKMKEKGDIPEGYSVSREKKERFSLILESASTNQTSMYLCASSLSGVNEQFFGPGTRLTVL.

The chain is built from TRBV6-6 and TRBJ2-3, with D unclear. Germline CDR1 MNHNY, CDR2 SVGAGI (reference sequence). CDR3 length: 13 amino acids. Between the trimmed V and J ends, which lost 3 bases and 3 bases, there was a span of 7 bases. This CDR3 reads CASSYRQTDTQYF. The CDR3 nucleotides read TGTGCCAGCAGTTATAGGCAGACAGATACGCAGTATTTT.

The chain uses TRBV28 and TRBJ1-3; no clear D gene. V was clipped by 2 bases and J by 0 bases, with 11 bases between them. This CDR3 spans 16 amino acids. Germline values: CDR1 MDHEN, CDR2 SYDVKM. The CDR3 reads CASSLVPGLSGNTIYF. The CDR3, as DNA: TGTGCCAGCAGTTTAGTGCCTGGTCTCTCTGGAAACACCATATATTTT. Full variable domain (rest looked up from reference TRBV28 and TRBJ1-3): DVKVTQSSRYLVKRTGEKVFLECVQDMDHENMFWYRQDPGLGLRLIYFSYDVKMKEKGDIPEGYSVSREKKERFSLILESASTNQTSMYLCASSLVPGLSGNTIYFGEGSWLTVV.

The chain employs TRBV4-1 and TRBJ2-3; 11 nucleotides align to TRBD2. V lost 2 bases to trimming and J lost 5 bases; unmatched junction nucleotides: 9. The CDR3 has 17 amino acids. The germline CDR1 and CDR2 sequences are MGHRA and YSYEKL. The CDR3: CASSQPTSGSEKDTQYF. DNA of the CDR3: TGCGCCAGCAGCCAACCCACTAGCGGGAGCGAGAAAGATACGCAGTATTTT.

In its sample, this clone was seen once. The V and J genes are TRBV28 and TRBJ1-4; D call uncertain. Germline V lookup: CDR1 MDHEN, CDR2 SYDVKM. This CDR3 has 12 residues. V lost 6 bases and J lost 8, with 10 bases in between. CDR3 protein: CASSRRAEKLFF. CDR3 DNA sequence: TGTGCCAGCAGCCGGAGGGCCGAAAAACTGTTTTTT.